This T cell receptor beta chain was profiled in a study of shared clonotypes between healthy human individuals. CDR1 and CDR2 from the germline V gene are KGHSH and LQKENI. The CDR3 has 15 amino acids. The J segment lost 3 bases and the V segment lost 4 bases, leaving 5 bases of the junction unmatched. As regards this clone: Its antigen is not identified.

Sequencing was performed with immunoSEQ multiplex PCR; in TCRdb, only in-frame clones are kept and a portion is missing. The table shows about 1.4 million clones, with roughly 96% occurring only once. Overall study findings and caveats: The study sampled only blood, and tissue repertoires likely differ.

This clonotype was sampled from a man aged 30 to 45 in good health. Sequenced input: naive CD4+ T cells sorted from blood. Subset described: CD45RA+ positively selected. This chain uses TRBV18 with TRBJ1-2; 10 positions match TRBD1. CDR3 residues: CASSRGTGADYGYTF. The CDR3 bases are TGTGCCAGCTCACGTGGGACAGGGGCCGACTATGGCTACACCTTC.